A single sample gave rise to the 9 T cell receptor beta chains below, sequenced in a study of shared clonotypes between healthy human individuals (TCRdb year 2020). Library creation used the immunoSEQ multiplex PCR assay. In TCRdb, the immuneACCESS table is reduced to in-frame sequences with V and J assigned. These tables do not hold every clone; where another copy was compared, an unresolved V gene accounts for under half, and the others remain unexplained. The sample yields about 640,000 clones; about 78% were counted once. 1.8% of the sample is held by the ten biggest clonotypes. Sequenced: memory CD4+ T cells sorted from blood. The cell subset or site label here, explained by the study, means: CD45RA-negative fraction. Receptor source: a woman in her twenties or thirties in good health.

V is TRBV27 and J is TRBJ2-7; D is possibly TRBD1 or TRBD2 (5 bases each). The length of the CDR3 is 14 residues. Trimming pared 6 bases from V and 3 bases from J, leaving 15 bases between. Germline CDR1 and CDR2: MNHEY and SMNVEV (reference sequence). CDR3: CASSLPGRSYEQYF. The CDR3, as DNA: TGTGCCAGCAGCCTACCGGGACGAAGCTACGAGCAGTACTTC.

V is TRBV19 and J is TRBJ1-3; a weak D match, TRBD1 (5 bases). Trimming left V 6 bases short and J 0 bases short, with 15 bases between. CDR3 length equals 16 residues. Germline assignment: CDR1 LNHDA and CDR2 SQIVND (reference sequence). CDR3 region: CASRPTRGSSGNTIYF. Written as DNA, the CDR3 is TGTGCCAGTAGGCCAACACGGGGGAGCTCTGGAAACACCATATATTTT.

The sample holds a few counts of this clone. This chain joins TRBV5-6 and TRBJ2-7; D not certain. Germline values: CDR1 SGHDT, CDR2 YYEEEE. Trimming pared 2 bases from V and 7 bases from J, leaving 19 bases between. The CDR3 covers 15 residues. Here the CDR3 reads CASSLTGLAAGEQYF. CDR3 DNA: TGTGCCAGCAGCTTAACCGGCTTGGCGGCCGGGGAGCAGTACTTC.

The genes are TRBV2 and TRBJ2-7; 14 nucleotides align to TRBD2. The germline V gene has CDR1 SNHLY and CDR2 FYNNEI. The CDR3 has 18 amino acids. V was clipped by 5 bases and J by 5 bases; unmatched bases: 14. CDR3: CASSRWGLAGEQGDEQYF. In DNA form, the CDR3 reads TGTGCCAGCAGTAGGTGGGGACTAGCGGGAGAACAAGGGGACGAGCAGTACTTC.

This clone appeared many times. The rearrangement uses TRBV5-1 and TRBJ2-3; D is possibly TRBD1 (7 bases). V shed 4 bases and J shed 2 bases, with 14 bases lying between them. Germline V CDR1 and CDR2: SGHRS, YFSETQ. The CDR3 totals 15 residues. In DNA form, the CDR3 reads TGCGCCAGCAGCATTACAGGGGACTTCACAGATACGCAGTATTTT. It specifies CASSITGDFTDTQYF.

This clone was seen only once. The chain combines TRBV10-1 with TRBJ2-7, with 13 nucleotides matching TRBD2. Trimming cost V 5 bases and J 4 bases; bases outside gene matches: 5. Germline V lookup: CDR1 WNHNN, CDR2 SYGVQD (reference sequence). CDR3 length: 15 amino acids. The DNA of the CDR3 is TGCGCCAGCAGTCCTCGGACTAGCGGGAGTTACGAGCAGTACTTC. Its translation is CASSPRTSGSYEQYF.

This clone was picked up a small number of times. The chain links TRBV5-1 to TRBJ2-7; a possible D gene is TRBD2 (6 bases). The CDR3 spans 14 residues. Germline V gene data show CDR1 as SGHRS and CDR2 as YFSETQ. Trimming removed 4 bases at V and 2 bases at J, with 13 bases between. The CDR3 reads CASSRGPGAYEQYF. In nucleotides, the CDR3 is TGCGCCAGCAGCCGGGGACCGGGAGCCTACGAGCAGTACTTC.

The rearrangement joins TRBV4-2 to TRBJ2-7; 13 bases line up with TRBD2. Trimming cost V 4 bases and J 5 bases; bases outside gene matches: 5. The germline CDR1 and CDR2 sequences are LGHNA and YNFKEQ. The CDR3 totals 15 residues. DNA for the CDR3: TGTGCCAGCAGCCCGGGGACTAGCGGGACCCACGAGCAGTACTTC. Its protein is CASSPGTSGTHEQYF.

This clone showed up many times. In DNA, the CDR3 is TGTGCCAGCAGCTCCCGACAGGCCCGGGATACGCAGTATTTT. Protein sequence: CASSSRQARDTQYF. This chain links TRBV11-2 with TRBJ2-3; TRBD1 might be the D (6 bases). Trimming shortened V by 4 bases and J by 6 bases, and 14 bases separated the two germline ends. There are 14 residues in the CDR3. CDR1 SGHAT and CDR2 FQNNGV come from the germline V gene.